The entry below gives a single T cell receptor (beta chain) sequence along with its context. The source of the sample is a study of blood T cell repertoires in COVID-19. Everyone who took part was 18 to 89 years old, and they came from about two dozen US areas. Within the 2 weeks before study entry, each person in the exposed group met a COVID-19 case. The protocol was immunoSEQ multiplex PCR, while the TCRdb copy is restricted to in-frame clones and leaves out a portion. This sample has under 450,000 clones, with approximately 90% found just once. CDR1 LNHDA and CDR2 SQIVND come from the germline V gene (reference sequence). CDR3 length equals 15 residues. The ends lost 6 bases at V and 1 base at J; junction bases unmatched: 6.

The sequenced sample consisted of PBMCs or T cells enriched from blood (not recorded which). The origin of this receptor is a woman aged 40 to 55 who had been exposed to COVID-19. This chain uses TRBV19 with TRBJ1-1; 9 bases line up with TRBD1. The CDR3 is CASRPRQGGNTEAFF. The CDR3 DNA follows: TGTGCCAGTAGACCCCGACAGGGGGGGAACACTGAAGCTTTCTTT.